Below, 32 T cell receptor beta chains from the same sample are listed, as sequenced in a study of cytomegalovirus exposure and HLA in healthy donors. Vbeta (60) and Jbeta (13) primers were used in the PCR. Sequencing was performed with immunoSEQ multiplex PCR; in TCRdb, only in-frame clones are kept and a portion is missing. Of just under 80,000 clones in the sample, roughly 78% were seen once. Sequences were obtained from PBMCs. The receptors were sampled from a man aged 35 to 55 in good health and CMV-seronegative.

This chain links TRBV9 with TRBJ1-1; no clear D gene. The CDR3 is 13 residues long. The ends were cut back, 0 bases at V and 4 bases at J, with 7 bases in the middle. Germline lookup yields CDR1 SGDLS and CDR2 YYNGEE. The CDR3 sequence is CASSVGGSTEAFF. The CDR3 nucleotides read TGTGCCAGCAGCGTAGGAGGGAGCACTGAAGCTTTCTTT.

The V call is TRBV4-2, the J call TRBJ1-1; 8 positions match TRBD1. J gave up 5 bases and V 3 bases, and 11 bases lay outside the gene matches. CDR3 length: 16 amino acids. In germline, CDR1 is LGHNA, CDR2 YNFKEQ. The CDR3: CASSHPSGQGGTEAFF. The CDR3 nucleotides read TGTGCCAGCAGCCATCCTAGTGGACAGGGAGGGACTGAAGCTTTCTTT.

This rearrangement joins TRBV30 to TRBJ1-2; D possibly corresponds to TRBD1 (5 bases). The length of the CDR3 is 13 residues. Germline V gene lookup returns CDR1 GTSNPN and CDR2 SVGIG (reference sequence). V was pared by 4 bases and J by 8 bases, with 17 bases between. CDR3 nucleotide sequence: TGTGCCTGGACCCCTGGGGCAGGAGCCGGCTACACCTTC. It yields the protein CAWTPGAGAGYTF.

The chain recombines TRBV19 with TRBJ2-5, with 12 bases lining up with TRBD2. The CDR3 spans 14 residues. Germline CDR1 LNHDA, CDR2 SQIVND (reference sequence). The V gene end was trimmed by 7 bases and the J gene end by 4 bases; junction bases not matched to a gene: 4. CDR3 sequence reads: CASKTSGSRETQYF. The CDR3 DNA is TGTGCCAGTAAGACTAGCGGGAGTCGAGAGACCCAGTACTTC.

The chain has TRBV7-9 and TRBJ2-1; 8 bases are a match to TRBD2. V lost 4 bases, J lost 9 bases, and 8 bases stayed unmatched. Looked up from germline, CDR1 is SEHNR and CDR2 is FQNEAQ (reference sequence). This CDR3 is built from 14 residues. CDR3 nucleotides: TGTGCCAGCAGCTACGGGACTAGAATCGGTGAGCAGTTCTTC. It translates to CASSYGTRIGEQFF. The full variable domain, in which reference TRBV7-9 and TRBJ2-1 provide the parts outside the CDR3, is DTGVSQNPRHKITKRGQNVTFRCDPISEHNRLYWYRQTLGQGPEFLTYFQNEAQLEKSRLLSDRFSAERPKGSFSTLEIQRTEQGDSAMYLCASSYGTRIGEQFFGPGTRLTVL.

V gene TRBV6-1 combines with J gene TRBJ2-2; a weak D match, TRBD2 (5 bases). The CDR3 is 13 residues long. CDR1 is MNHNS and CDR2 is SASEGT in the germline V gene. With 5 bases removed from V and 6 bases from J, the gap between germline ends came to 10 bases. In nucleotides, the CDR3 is TGTGCCAGCAGTTTCGGGGTCGCCGGGGAGCTGTTTTTT. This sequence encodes CASSFGVAGELFF.

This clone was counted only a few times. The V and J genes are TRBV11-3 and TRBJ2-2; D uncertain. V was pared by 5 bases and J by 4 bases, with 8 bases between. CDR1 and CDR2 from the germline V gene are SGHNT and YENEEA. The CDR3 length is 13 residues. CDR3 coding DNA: TGTGCCAGCAGCCCCCTGGCCACCGGGGAGCTGTTTTTT. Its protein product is CASSPLATGELFF.

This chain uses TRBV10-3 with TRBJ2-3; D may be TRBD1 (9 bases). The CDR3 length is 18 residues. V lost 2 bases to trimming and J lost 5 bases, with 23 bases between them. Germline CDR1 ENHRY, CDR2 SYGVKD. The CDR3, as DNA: TGTGCCATCAGTGAGCGAACAACACAGGGGGCGGGAGGAGATACGCAGTATTTT. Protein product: CAISERTTQGAGGDTQYF.

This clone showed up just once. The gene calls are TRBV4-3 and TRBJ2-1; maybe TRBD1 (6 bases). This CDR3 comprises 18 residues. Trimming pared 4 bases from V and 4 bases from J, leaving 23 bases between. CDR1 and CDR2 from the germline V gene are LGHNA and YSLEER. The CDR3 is CASSREPKGQFLYNEQFF. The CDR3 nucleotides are TGCGCCAGCAGCCGAGAACCTAAAGGACAGTTTCTTTACAATGAGCAGTTCTTC.

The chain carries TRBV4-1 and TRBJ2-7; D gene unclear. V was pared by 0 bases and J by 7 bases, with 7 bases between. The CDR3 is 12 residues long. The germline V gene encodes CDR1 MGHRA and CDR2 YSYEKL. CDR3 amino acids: CASSQDRIEQYF. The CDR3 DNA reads TGCGCCAGCAGCCAAGACAGAATTGAGCAGTACTTC.

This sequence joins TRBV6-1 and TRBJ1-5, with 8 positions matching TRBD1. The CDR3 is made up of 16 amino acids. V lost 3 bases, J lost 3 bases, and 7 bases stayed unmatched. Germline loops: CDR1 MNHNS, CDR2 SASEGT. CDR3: CASSEQTGVFNQPQHF. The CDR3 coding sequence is TGTGCCAGCAGTGAGCAGACAGGGGTATTCAATCAGCCCCAGCATTTT.

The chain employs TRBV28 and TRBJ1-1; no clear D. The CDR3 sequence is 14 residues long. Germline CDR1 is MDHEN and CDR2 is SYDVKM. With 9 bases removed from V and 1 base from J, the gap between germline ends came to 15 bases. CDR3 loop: CASGGYGPNTEAFF. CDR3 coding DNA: TGTGCCAGTGGAGGGTATGGTCCGAACACTGAAGCTTTCTTT. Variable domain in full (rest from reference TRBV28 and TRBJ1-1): DVKVTQSSRYLVKRTGEKVFLECVQDMDHENMFWYRQDPGLGLRLIYFSYDVKMKEKGDIPEGYSVSREKKERFSLILESASTNQTSMYLCASGGYGPNTEAFFGQGTRLTVV.

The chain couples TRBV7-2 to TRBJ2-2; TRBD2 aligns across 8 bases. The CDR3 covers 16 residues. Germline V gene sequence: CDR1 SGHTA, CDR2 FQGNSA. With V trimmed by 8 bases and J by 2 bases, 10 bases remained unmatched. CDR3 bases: TGTGCCAGCGGTCGAGCGGGAGTAGTCAACACCGGGGAGCTGTTTTTT. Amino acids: CASGRAGVVNTGELFF.

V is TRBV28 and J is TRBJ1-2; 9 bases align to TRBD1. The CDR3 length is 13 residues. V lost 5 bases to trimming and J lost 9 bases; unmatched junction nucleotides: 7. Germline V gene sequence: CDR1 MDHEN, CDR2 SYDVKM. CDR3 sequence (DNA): TGTGCCAGCAGTGCTACAGGGGGCCACAGCTACACCTTC. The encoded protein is CASSATGGHSYTF.

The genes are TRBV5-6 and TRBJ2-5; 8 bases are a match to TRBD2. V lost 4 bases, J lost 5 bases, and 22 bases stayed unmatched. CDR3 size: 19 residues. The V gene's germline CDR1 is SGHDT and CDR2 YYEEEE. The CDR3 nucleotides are TGTGCCAGCAGCCCCGGGGAACAAGCAGGAGCGGGAGTAGGGGAGACCCAGTACTTC. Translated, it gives CASSPGEQAGAGVGETQYF.

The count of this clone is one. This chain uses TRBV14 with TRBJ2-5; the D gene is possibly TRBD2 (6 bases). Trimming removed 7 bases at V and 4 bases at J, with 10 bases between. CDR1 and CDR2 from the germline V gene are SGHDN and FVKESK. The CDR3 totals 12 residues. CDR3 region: CASNRGGETQYF. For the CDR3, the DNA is TGTGCCAGCAACCGGGGAGGAGAGACCCAGTACTTC.

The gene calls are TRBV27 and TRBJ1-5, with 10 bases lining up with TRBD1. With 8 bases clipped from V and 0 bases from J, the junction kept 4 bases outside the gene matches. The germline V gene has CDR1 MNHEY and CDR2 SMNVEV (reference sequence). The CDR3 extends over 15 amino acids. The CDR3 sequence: CASRQGAGSNQPQHF. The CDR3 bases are TGTGCCAGCCGACAGGGGGCGGGTAGCAATCAGCCCCAGCATTTT.

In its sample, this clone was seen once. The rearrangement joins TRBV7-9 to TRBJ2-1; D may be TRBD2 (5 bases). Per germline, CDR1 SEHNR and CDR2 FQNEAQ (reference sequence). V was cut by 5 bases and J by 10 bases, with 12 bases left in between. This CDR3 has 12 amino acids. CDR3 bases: TGTGCCAGCAGCCTCCGTGAGGGCGAGCAGTTCTTC. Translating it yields CASSLREGEQFF.

CDR3 sequence reads: CASSAGLAGGRPDTQYF. DNA of the CDR3: TGTGCCAGCTCCGCCGGACTAGCGGGAGGGCGGCCGGATACGCAGTATTTT. V usage is TRBV11-1 and J usage is TRBJ2-3, with TRBD2 identical over 15 bases. The ends lost 8 bases at V and 6 bases at J; junction bases unmatched: 12. CDR1 is SGHAT and CDR2 is FQDESV in the germline V gene (reference sequence). The CDR3 is made up of 17 amino acids.

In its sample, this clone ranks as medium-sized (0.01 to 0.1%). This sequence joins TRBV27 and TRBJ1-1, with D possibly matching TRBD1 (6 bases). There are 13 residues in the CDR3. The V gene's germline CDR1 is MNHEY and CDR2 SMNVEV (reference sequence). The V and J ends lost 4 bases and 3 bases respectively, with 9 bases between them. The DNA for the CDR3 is TGTGCCAGCAGTTGGACAGACTACACTGAAGCTTTCTTT. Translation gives CASSWTDYTEAFF.

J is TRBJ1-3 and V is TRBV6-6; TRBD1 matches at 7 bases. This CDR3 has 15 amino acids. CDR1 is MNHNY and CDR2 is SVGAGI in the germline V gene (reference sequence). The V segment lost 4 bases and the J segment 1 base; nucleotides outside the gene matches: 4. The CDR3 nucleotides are TGTGCCAGCAGTTCTCCGACAGGGTCTGGAAACACCATATATTTT. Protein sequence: CASSSPTGSGNTIYF.

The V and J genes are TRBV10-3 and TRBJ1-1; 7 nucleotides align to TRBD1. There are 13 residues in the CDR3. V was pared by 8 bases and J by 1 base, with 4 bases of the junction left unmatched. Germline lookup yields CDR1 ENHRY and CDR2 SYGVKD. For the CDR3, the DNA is TGTGCCATCCAGGGGGGCGGGAACACTGAAGCTTTCTTT. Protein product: CAIQGGGNTEAFF.

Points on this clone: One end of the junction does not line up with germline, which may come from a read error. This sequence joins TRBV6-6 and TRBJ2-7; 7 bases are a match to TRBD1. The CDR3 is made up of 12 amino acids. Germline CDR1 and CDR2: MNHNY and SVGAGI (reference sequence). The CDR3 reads CASRTNPGTEDF. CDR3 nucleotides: TGTGCCAGCAGGACAAACCCTGGGACAGAGGACTTC.

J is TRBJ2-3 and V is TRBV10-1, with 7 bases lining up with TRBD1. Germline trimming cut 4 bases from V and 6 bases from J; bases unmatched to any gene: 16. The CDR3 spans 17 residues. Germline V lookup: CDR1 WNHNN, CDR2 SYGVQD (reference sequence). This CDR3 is CASSVRTRDSLKDTQYF. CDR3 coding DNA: TGCGCCAGCAGTGTGAGAACCCGGGACAGCCTTAAGGATACGCAGTATTTT.

The CDR3 sequence is CASSQRDRGVGEQYF. The CDR3 DNA follows: TGTGCCAGCAGCCAGAGGGACCGGGGGGTAGGGGAGCAGTACTTC. This chain links TRBV7-2 with TRBJ2-7, with TRBD2 matching 7 bases. This CDR3 comprises 15 residues. Germline V gene data show CDR1 as SGHTA and CDR2 as FQGNSA. V gave up 5 bases and J gave up 7 bases; unmatched junction bases: 14.

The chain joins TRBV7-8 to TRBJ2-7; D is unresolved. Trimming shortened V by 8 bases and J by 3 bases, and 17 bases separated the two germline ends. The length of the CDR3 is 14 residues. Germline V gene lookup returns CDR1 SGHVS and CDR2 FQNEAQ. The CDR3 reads CASRGTTDRYEQYF. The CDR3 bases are TGTGCCAGCCGCGGTACCACCGATCGCTACGAGCAGTACTTC.

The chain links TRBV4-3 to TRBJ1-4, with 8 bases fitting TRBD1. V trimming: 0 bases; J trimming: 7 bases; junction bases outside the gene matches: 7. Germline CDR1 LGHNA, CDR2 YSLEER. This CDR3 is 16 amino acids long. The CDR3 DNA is TGCGCCAGCAGCCAAGATATAGGACAGGGAGGTGAAAAACTGTTTTTT. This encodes CASSQDIGQGGEKLFF.

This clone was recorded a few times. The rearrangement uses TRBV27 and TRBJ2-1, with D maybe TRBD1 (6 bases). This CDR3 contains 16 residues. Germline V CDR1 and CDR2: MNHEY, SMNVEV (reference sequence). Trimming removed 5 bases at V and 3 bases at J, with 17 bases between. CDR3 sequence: CASSGPEGGVYNEQFF. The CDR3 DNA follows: TGTGCCAGCAGTGGCCCGGAAGGGGGAGTCTACAATGAGCAGTTCTTC.

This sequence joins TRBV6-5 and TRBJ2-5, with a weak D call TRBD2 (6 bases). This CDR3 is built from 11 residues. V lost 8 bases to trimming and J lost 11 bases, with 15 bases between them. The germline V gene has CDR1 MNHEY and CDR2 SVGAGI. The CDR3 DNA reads TGTGCCAGCCGTTCTTGGGGGGAGCAGTACTTC. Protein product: CASRSWGEQYF.

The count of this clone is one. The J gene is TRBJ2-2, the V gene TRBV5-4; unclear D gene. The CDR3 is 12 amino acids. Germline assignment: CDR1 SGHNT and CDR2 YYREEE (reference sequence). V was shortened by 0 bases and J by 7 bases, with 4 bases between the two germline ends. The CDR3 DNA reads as TGTGCCAGCAGCTTGGTCTTCGGGGAGCTGTTTTTT. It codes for CASSLVFGELFF.

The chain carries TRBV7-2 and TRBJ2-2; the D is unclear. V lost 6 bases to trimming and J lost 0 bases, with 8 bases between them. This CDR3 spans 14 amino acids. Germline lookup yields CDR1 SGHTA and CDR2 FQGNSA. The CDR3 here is CASSSTANTGELFF. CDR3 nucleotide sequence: TGTGCCAGCAGTTCCACAGCGAACACCGGGGAGCTGTTTTTT.

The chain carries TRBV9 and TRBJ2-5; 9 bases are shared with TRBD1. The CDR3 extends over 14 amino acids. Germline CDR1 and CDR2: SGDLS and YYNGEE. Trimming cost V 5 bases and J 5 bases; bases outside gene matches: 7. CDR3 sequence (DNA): TGTGCCAGCAGTATAGGACAGGGGAGGGAGACCCAGTACTTC. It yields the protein CASSIGQGRETQYF.